This TCR beta chain was profiled in a study of monozygotic twins with inflammatory bowel disease. The CDR3 runs to 14 residues. Germline-derived CDR1 and CDR2 are MNHEY and SVGEGT. TCRdb reprocessed the 5' RACE reads, with one entry per CDR3 protein and no DNA. This sample contains 200,000 to 250,000 distinct CDR3 sequences. The sequenced sample was blood. The receptor was isolated from a human donor with ulcerative colitis or Crohn's disease, or a healthy co-twin of an affected twin (not recorded which). The chain carries TRBV6-2 or TRBV6-3 and TRBJ1-1. The CDR3 sequence: CASSYLGMNTEAFF.